The sequence of this T cell receptor beta chain was determined in a study of CD8+ T cells in alopecia areata. Study information: Tofacitinib therapy took 6 to 18 months; 6 months off drug came after.

By its share, this clone is medium-sized. Its matching antigen is unknown. Germline V gene sequence: CDR1 MNHNS, CDR2 SASEGT. Trimming removed 5 bases from V and 5 bases from J, with 10 bases in between. The CDR3 contains 13 residues. RNA was extracted and reverse transcribed into cDNA as the sequencing template. The method was immunoSEQ multiplex PCR; TCRdb's version includes in-frame clones alone and lacks a portion of them. Of roughly 100,000 clones listed, under 90% are singletons. General study results and limits: Both scalp clonality and the expanded CD8+ clones among the top 100 showed a significant decrease with tofacitinib.

The treatment here: oral pan-JAK inhibitor, 5-10 mg twice daily. J is TRBJ2-1 and V is TRBV6-1; D possibly corresponds to TRBD1 (5 bases). The source is a human donor with alopecia areata. Here the sequenced sample was CD8+ T cells sorted from blood, taken around week 31, from a patient treated with tofacitinib. The DNA for the CDR3 is TGTGCCAGCAGTCCCGACAGCCACAATGAGCAGTTCTTC. It is translated as CASSPDSHNEQFF.